The sequence of this T cell receptor (beta chain) was determined in a study of PD-1 blockade in classical Hodgkin lymphoma. As concerns this clone: Its cognate antigen is unknown.

CDR1 is SGHDN and CDR2 is FVKESK in the germline V gene. J lost 3 bases, V lost 4 bases, and 11 bases had no gene match. There are 16 residues in the CDR3. Data came from immunoSEQ multiplex PCR; TCRdb stores just in-frame clones and leaves some out. The sample contains about 40,000 clones, approximately 87% of which appear only once. Each and every patient relapsed after autologous stem cell transplantation, and patients got differing brentuximab vedotin exposure. Points from the study as a whole: It was reported that newly diagnosed patients had less baseline TCR diversity than healthy donors.

This material consisted of peripheral blood mononuclear cells (PBMCs), taken at baseline. The chain recombines TRBV14 with TRBJ2-7; 8 nucleotides agree with TRBD1. The clonotype was recovered from a human donor with classical Hodgkin lymphoma. CDR3 residues: CASSLSAGGSNYEQYF. CDR3 sequence (DNA): TGTGCCAGCAGCCTGTCTGCAGGGGGCTCCAACTACGAGCAGTACTTC.